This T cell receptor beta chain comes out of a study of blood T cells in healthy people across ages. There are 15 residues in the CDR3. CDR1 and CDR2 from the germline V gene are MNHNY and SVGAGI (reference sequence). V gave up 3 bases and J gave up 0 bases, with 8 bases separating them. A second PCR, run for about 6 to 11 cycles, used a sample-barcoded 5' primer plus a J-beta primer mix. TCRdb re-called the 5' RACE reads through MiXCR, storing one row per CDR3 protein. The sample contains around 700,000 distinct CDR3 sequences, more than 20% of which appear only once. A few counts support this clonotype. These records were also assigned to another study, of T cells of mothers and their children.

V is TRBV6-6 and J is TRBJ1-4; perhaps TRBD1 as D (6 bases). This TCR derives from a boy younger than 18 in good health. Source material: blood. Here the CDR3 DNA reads TGTGCCAGCAGTTATAGGGGGACAACTAATGAAAAACTGTTTTTT. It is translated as CASSYRGTTNEKLFF.